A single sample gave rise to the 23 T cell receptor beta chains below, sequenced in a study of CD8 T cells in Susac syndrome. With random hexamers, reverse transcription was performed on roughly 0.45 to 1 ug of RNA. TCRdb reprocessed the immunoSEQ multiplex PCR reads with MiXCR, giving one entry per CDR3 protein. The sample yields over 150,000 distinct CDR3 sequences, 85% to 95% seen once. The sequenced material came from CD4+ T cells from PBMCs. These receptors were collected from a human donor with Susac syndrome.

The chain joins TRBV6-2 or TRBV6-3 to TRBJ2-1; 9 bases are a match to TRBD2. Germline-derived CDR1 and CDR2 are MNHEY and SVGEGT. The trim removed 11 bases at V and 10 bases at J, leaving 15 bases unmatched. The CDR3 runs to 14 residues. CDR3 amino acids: CASNSGGPPREQFF. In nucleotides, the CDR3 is TGTGCCTCCAATAGCGGGGGCCCCCCTCGGGAGCAGTTCTTC.

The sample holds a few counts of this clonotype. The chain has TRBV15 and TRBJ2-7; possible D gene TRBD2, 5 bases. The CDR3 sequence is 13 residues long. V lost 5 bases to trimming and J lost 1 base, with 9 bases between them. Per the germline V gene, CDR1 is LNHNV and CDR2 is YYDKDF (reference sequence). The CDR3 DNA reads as TGTGCCACCAGCGTTCGGAGGTCCTACGAGCAGTACTTC. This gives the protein CATSVRRSYEQYF.

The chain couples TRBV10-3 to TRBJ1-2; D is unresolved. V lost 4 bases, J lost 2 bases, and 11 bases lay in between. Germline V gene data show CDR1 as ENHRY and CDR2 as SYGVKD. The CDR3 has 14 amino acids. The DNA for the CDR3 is TGTGCCATCAGTGTATCCCTGGAGAACTATGGCTACACCTTC. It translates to CAISVSLENYGYTF.

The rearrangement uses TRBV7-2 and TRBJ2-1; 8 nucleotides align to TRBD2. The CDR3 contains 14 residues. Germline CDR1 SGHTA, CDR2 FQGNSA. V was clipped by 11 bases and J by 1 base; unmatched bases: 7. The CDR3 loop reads CAGDSGASYNEQFF. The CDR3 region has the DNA TGTGCCGGTGATAGCGGGGCGTCCTACAATGAGCAGTTCTTC.

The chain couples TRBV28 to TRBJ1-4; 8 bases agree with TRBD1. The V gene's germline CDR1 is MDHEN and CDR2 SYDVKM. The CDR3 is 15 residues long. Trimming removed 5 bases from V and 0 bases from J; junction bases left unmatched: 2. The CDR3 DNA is TGTGCCAGCAGTCAGGGGGCTGCAACTAATGAAAAACTGTTTTTT. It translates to CASSQGAATNEKLFF.

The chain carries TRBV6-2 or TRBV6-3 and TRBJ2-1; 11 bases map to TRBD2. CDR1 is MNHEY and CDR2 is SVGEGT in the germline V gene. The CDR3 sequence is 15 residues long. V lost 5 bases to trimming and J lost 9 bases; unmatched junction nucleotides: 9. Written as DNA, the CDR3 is TGTGCCAGCAGTCTACGACTAGCGGGAAGGGCTGAGCAGTTCTTC. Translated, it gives CASSLRLAGRAEQFF.

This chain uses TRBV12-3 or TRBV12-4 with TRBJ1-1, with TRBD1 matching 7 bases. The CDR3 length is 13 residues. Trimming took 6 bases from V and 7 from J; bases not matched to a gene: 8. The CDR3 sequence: CASRGTVGVEAFF. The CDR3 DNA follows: TGTGCCAGCAGGGGGACAGTGGGAGTTGAAGCTTTCTTT.

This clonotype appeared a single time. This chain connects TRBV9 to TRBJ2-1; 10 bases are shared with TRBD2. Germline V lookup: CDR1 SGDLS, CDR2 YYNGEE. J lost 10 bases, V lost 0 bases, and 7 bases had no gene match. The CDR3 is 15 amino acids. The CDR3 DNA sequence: TGTGCCAGCAGCGTAGGGGCTAGCGGGAGCGGAGAGCAGTTCTTC. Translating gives CASSVGASGSGEQFF.

The CDR3 is CSARDSRELTDTQYF. The CDR3 bases are TGCAGTGCTAGAGATTCCAGGGAACTCACAGATACGCAGTATTTT. The V call is TRBV20-1, the J call TRBJ2-3, with D perhaps TRBD1 (5 bases). Trimming took 0 bases from V and 2 from J, leaving 12 bases between them. The germline gives CDR1 DFQATT, CDR2 SNEGSKA (reference sequence). This CDR3 is 15 amino acids long.

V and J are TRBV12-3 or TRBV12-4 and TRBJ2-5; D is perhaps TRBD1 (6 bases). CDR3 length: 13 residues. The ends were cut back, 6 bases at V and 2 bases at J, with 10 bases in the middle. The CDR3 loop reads CASRWDTQETQYF. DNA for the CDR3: TGTGCCAGCAGATGGGACACACAAGAGACCCAGTACTTC.

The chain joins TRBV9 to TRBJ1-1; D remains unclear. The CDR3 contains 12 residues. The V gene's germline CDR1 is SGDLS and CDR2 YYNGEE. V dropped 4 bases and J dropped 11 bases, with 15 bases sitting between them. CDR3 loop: CASSRSEGRAFF. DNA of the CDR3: TGTGCCAGCAGCCGGAGTGAGGGCCGGGCTTTCTTT.

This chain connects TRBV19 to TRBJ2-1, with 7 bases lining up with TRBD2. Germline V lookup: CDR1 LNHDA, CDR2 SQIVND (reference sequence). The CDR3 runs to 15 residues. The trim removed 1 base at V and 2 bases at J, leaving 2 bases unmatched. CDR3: CASSIGRGTYNEQFF. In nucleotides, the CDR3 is TGTGCCAGTAGTATAGGGCGGGGGACCTACAATGAGCAGTTCTTC.

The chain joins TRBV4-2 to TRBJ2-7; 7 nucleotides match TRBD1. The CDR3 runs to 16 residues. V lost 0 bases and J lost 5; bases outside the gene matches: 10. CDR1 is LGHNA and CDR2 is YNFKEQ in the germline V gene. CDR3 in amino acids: CASSQDRRQGPHEQYF. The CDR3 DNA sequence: TGTGCCAGCAGCCAAGATCGGCGACAGGGCCCCCACGAGCAGTACTTC.

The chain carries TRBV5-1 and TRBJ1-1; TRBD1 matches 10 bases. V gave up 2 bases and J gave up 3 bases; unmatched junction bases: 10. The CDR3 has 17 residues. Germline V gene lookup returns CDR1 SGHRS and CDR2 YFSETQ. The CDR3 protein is CASSFDRRQGAYTEAFF. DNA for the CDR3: TGCGCCAGCAGCTTCGACCGCCGACAGGGGGCTTACACTGAAGCTTTCTTT.

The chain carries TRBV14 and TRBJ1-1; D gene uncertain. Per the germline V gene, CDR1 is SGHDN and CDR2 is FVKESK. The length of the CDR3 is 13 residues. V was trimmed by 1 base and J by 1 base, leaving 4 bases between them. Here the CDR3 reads CASSQVRNTEAFF. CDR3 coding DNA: TGTGCCAGCAGCCAAGTTAGGAACACTGAAGCTTTCTTT.

CDR3 nucleotide sequence: TGTGCCAGTAGTCCCAGGGGGGGGACCTACGAGCAGTACTTC. As protein: CASSPRGGTYEQYF. The chain is built from TRBV19 and TRBJ2-7; D tentatively reads TRBD1 or TRBD2 (7 bases each). The V gene's germline CDR1 is LNHDA and CDR2 SQIVND (reference sequence). V dropped 5 bases and J dropped 2 bases, with 13 bases sitting between them. There are 14 residues in the CDR3. The full variable domain, in which reference TRBV19 and TRBJ2-7 provide the parts outside the CDR3, is DGGITQSPKYLFRKEGQNVTLSCEQNLNHDAMYWYRQDPGQGLRLIYYSQIVNDFQKGDIAEGYSVSREKKESFPLTVTSAQKNPTAFYLCASSPRGGTYEQYFGPGTRLTVT.

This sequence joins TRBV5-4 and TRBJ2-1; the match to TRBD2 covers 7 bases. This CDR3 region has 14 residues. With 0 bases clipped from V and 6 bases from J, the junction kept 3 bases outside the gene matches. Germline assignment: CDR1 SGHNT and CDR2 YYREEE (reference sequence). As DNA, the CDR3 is TGTGCCAGCAGCTTGGGCGGGAGAAGCAATGAGCAGTTCTTC. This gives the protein CASSLGGRSNEQFF.

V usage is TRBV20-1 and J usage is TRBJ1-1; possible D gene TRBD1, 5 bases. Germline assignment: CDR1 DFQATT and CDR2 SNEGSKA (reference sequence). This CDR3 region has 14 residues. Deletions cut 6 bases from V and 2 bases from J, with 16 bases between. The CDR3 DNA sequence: TGCAGTGCCAGTCCGGGACGGAAAAACACTGAAGCTTTCTTT. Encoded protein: CSASPGRKNTEAFF.

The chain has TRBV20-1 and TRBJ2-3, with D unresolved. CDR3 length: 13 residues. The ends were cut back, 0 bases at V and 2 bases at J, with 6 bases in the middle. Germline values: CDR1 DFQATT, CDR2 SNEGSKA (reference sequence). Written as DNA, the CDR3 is TGCAGTGCTAGAGAGGCGAACACAGATACGCAGTATTTT. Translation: CSAREANTDTQYF.

The CDR3 nucleotides read TGTGCCAGCAGTTACCCGTCTAGCGGGAGGGTCAGAAGGTCCTACGAGCAGTACTTC. This codes for CASSYPSSGRVRRSYEQYF. The chain is built from TRBV6-2 or TRBV6-3 and TRBJ2-7; TRBD2 matches at 12 bases. The V segment lost 2 bases and the J segment 1 base; nucleotides outside the gene matches: 12. The V gene's germline CDR1 is MNHEY and CDR2 SVGEGT. CDR3 length equals 19 residues.

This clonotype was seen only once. This chain's CDR3 is CASSPSGTGGSGYTF. CDR3 DNA: TGTGCCAGCAGTCCCTCCGGGACAGGGGGGAGCGGCTACACCTTC. The chain uses TRBV12-3 or TRBV12-4 and TRBJ1-2; 11 bases are shared with TRBD1. Unmatched junction bases numbered 10, after V lost 5 bases and J lost 8 bases. The CDR3 is 15 residues long.

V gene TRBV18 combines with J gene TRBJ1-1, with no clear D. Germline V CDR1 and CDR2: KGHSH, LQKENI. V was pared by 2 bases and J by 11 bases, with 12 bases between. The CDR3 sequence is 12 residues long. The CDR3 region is CASSPVAAAAFF. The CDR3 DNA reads TGTGCCAGCTCACCAGTGGCCGCGGCCGCTTTCTTT.

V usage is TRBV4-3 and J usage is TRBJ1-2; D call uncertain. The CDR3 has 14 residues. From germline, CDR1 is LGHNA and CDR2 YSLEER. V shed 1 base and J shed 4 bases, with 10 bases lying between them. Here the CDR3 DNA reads TGCGCCAGCAGCCAAGTTGGCGTCCTCTATGGCTACACCTTC. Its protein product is CASSQVGVLYGYTF.